The sequence of this TCR beta chain was determined in a study of control samples from healthy donors and cancer patients. Looked up from germline, CDR1 is ENHRY and CDR2 is SYGVKD. The CDR3 totals 14 residues. The J segment lost 5 bases and the V segment lost 2 bases, leaving 5 bases of the junction unmatched. Profiling relied on immunoSEQ multiplex PCR, and the TCRdb table lists in-frame clones only, not all of them. In the table there are about 170,000 clones, roughly 95% of which are singletons. Sequenced input: blood. J is TRBJ1-2 and V is TRBV10-3, with 7 bases matching TRBD1. The TCR originated in a woman aged 55-75 years in good health. CDR3 amino acids: CAISEPGTVYGYTF. CDR3 bases: TGTGCCATCAGTGAGCCTGGGACAGTGTATGGCTACACCTTC.